The clone carrying this TCR beta chain was detected only once. As yet, its antigen is unknown. The data stem from a study of shared clonotypes between healthy human individuals. The wider study: Every donor yielded three CD4 naive, three CD4 memory, two CD8 naive and one CD8 memory plate.

Only Caucasian adults living in Nashville, Tennessee made up the donor group. TCRdb keeps only in-frame clones here, not all; method: immunoSEQ multiplex PCR. The repertoire has over 1.4 million clones, more than 95% of them found once; the top ten carry roughly 1.2%. Study results and limitations: At large depth, rarefaction still showed sorted-subset sequencing to be incomplete. Relative to clonotypes present in all four donors, those not shared had lower generation probabilities.

The source of this sequence is a man under 40 in good health. Specimen: naive CD4+ T cells sorted from blood. The sample's subset: CD45RA+ positively selected.

This CDR3 is CASSQQGVSTEAFF. The CDR3 DNA is TGTGCCAGCAGTCAACAGGGAGTGAGCACTGAAGCTTTCTTT. The chain recombines TRBV28 with TRBJ1-1; the D gene is possibly TRBD1 (6 bases). Germline V gene lookup returns CDR1 MDHEN and CDR2 SYDVKM. Trimming stripped 5 bases from V and 4 bases from J, with 14 bases between. This CDR3 comprises 14 residues.